A selection of T cell receptor beta chains follows, all from one sample in a study of blood T cells in healthy people across ages. MiXCR, applied by TCRdb to the 5' RACE reads, yields one record per CDR3 protein. The data contain 800,000 or so distinct CDR3 sequences, roughly 25% of them singletons. These data also featured in a second study, about T cells of mothers and their children.

Sequencing was performed on blood. The receptors were gathered from a boy aged 5-17 years in good health. Both conserved end residues are trimmed from each CDR3. Each record gives: J gene, V gene, CDR3 protein.

TRBJ2-7	TRBV20-1	SAKPRQGAEVEQY
TRBJ1-4	TRBV20-1	SARPGWDEKLF
NA	TRBV6-5	ASSYSQYYEQY
TRBJ2-1	TRBV27	ASRPEIGYNEQF
TRBJ2-7	TRBV20-1	SARGGRTSIEQY
TRBJ2-1	TRBV7-9	ASSSMTSGYNEQF
TRBJ1-2	TRBV7-2	ASSLNQGLNGYT
TRBJ2-5	TRBV4-1	ASSQEDSPWAQETQY
TRBJ1-5	TRBV2	ASSETDFSNQPQH
TRBJ2-5	TRBV7-9	ASSSISRHQETQY
NA	TRBV7-2	ASSPLRGGGAPYEQY
TRBJ2-1	TRBV20-1	SARYTSGRAQGTYNEQF
TRBJ2-4	TRBV29-1	SVWDRGRRAKNIQY
TRBJ2-1	TRBV20-1	SANRNNEQF
TRBJ2-3	TRBV6-6	ASSSTDTDTQY
TRBJ2-3	TRBV20-1	SARVIPDTQY
TRBJ2-2	TRBV27	ASSFHTGELF
TRBJ1-1	TRBV7-9	ASSYSPKNTEAF
TRBJ1-1	TRBV6-1	ASSRGDRGRPTEAF
TRBJ2-7	TRBV4-2	ASSQGASGRAYEQY
TRBJ1-4	TRBV6-1	DSSEAVGQGNEKLF
TRBJ2-7	TRBV6-2/TRBV6-3	ASSYNGYEQY
TRBJ2-3	TRBV24-1	ATSDPRGGDTDTQY
TRBJ2-1	TRBV28	ASSQSPSGSSYNEQF
TRBJ2-5	TRBV28	ASSFNNFPARNQETQY
TRBJ2-7	TRBV20-1	SARLRGSYEQY
TRBJ1-5	TRBV28	ASTSATPRAYNQPQH
TRBJ2-2	TRBV7-6	ASSFLGGAGELF
TRBJ1-2	TRBV28	ASSFRDRASYGYT
TRBJ1-2	TRBV5-1	ASSRGTGELRGYT
TRBJ2-6	TRBV14	ASSLLGNSGANVLT
TRBJ2-7	TRBV7-2	ASSRVDVSPSYEQY
TRBJ1-5	TRBV11-2	ASSLGHDSNQPQH
TRBJ1-5	TRBV28	ASRQGFEVQPQH
TRBJ2-1	TRBV20-1	SARGQRGFYNEQF
TRBJ1-1	TRBV14	ASSQDLRKGNTEAF
TRBJ1-5	TRBV2	ASSEERTGAQPQH
TRBJ1-2	TRBV6-5	ASSYGHRAIVNYGYT
TRBJ1-1	TRBV5-1	ASRTLSSGGNTEAF
TRBJ2-1	TRBV15	ATSRLPGLAGSEQF
TRBJ2-1	TRBV27	ASSDSEGRNEQF
TRBJ2-4	TRBV29-1	SVEDPGAKNIQY
TRBJ2-7	TRBV20-1	SAIRQGIHEQY
TRBJ2-2	TRBV28	ASSSAGANTGELF
TRBJ2-7	TRBV4-3	ASSQDNLGEQY
TRBJ1-6	TRBV21-1	ASSKSDRGRNSPLH